The clone carrying this TCR beta chain showed up many times. Its antigen remains unidentified. The CDR3 loop spans 14 amino acids. The V gene lost 2 bases and the J gene lost 2 bases, with 9 bases spanning the gap. Germline loops: CDR1 SGHAT, CDR2 FQDESV (reference sequence). During its preparation, the TCRbeta library received unique molecular identifiers. TCRdb reprocessed the PCR reads via MiXCR and lists one record per CDR3 protein. This table has 55,000 to 70,000 distinct CDR3 sequences, approximately 11% appearing once. The record originates from a study of T-cell reconstitution after alpha-beta-depleted transplantation in children. Overall study results and limits: A year post-transplant, T-cell counts and diversity derived mostly from newly produced T cells. Surviving recipient T cells and thymic progenitors accounted for the high day-60 TCRbeta diversity observed in some patients. Several hundred expanded graft clones reportedly supplied alpha-beta T cells about two months after transplant.

The sequencing here drew on PBMCs, taken before TCRalphabeta/CD19-depleted stem cell transplant. The V and J genes are TRBV11-1 and TRBJ2-5; D ambiguous. The clonotype originates from a boy aged 5-17 years with acute myeloid leukemia, due to receive a stem cell transplant. CDR3: CASSLYGRQETQYF. The CDR3 region has the DNA TGTGCCAGCAGCTTATACGGGCGGCAAGAGACCCAGTACTTC.